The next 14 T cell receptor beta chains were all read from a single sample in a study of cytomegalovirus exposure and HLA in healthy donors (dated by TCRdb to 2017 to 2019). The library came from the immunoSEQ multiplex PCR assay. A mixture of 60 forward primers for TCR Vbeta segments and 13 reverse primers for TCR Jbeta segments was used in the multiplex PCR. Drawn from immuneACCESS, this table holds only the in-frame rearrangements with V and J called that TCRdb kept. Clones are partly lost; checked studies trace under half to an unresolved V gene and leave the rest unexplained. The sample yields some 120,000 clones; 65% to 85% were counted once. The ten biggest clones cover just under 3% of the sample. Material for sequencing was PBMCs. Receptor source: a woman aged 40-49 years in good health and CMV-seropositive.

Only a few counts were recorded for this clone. The CDR3 nucleotides read TGTGCCTTGGACAGGGATGTTACGCAGTATTTT. It codes for CALDRDVTQYF. The V and J genes are TRBV30 and TRBJ2-3; 8 positions match TRBD1. V was clipped by 7 bases and J by 8 bases; unmatched bases: 5. Germline V gives CDR1 GTSNPN, CDR2 SVGIG (reference sequence). This CDR3 spans 11 amino acids.

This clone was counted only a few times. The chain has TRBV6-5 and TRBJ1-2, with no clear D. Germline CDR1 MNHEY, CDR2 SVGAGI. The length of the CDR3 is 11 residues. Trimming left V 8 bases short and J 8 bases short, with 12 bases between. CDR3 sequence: CASSFGRGYTF. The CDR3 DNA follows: TGTGCCAGCTCCTTCGGGAGAGGCTACACCTTC.

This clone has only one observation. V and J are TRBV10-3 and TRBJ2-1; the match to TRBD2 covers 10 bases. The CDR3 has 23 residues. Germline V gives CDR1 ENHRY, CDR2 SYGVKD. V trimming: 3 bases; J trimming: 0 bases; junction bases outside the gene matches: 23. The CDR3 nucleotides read TGTGCCATCAGTGATACCCTCGGCGGTACAGCGGGAGGGACGACTAGCTCCTACAATGAGCAGTTCTTC. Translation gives CAISDTLGGTAGGTTSSYNEQFF.

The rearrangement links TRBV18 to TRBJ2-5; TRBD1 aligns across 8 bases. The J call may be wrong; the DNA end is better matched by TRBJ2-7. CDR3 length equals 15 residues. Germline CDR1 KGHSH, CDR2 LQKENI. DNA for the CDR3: TGTGCCAGCTCACCTGGGACAGGACTCTCCTACGAGCAGTACTTC. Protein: CASSPGTGLSYEQYF.

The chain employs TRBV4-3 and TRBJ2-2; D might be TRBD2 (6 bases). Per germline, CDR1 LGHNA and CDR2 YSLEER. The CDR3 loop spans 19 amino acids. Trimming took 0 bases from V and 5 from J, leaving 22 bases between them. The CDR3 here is CASSQDSKEREVVTGELFF. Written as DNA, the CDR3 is TGCGCCAGCAGCCAAGATAGTAAAGAGAGGGAGGTGGTTACCGGGGAGCTGTTTTTT.

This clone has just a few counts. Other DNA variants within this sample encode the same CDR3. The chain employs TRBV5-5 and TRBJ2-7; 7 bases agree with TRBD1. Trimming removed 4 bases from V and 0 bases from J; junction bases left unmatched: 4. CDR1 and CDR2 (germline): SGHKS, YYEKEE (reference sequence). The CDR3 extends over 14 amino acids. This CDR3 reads CASSLRDSSYEQYF. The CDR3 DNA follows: TGTGCCAGCAGCCTCCGGGACAGCTCCTACGAGCAGTACTTC.

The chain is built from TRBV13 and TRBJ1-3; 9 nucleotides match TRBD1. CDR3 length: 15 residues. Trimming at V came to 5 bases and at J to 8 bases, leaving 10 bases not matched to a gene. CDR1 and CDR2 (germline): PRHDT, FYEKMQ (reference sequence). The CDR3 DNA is TGTGCCAGCAGCCGCGGACAGGGGAAGAAGTACACCATATATTTT. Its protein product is CASSRGQGKKYTIYF.

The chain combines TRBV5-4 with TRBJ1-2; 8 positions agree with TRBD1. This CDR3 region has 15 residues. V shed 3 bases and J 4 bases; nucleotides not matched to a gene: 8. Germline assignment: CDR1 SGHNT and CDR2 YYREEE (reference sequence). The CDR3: CASSSPGQGSYGYTF. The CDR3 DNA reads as TGTGCCAGCAGCTCCCCTGGACAGGGAAGCTATGGCTACACCTTC. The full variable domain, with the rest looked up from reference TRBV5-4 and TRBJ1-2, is ETGVTQSPTHLIKTRGQQVTLRCSSQSGHNTVSWYQQALGQGPQFIFQYYREEENGRGNFPPRFSGLQFPNYSSELNVNALELDDSALYLCASSSPGQGSYGYTFGSGTRLTVV.

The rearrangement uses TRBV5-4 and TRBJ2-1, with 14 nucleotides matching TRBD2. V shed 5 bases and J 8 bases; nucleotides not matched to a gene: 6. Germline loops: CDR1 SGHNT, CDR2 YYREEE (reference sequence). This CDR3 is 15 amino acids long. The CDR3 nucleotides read TGTGCCAGCAGGATGACTAGCGGGGGGGCAGATGAGCAGTTCTTC. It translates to CASRMTSGGADEQFF.

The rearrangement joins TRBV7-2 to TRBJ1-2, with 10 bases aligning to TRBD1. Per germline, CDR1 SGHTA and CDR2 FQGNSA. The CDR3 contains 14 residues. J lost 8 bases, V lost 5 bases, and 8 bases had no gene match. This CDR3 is CASSLPTGGRGYTF. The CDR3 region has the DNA TGTGCCAGCAGCCTCCCGACAGGGGGCCGGGGCTACACCTTC.

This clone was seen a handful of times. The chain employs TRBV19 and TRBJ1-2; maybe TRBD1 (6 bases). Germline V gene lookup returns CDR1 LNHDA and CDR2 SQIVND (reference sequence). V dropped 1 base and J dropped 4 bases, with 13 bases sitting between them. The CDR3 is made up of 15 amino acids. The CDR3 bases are TGTGCCAGTAGTATAGCCAGGGGCCATACCTATGGCTACACCTTC. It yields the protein CASSIARGHTYGYTF. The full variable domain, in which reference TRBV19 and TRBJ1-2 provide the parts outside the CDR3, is DGGITQSPKYLFRKEGQNVTLSCEQNLNHDAMYWYRQDPGQGLRLIYYSQIVNDFQKGDIAEGYSVSREKKESFPLTVTSAQKNPTAFYLCASSIARGHTYGYTFGSGTRLTVV.

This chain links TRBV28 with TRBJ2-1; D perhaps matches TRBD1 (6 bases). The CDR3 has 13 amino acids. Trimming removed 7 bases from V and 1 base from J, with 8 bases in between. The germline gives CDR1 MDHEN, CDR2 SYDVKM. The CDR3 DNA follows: TGTGCCAGCAACGGACAGTCCTACAATGAGCAGTTCTTC. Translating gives CASNGQSYNEQFF.

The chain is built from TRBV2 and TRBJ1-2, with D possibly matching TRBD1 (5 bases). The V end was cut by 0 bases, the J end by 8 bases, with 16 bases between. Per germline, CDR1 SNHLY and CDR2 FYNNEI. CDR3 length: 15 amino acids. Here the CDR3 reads CASSEADAGGGGYTF. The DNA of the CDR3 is TGTGCCAGCAGTGAAGCTGATGCGGGCGGGGGGGGCTACACCTTC. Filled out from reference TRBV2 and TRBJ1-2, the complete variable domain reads EPEVTQTPSHQVTQMGQEVILRCVPISNHLYFYWYRQILGQKVEFLVSFYNNEISEKSEIFDDQFSVERPDGSNFTLKIRSTKLEDSAMYFCASSEADAGGGGYTFGSGTRLTVV.

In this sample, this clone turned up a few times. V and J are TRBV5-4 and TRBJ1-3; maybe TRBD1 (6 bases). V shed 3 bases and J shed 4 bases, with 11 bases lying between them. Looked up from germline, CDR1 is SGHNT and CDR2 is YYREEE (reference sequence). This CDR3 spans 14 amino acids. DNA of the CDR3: TGTGCCAGCAGCTCGAGGGGGTTCGGAAACACCATATATTTT. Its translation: CASSSRGFGNTIYF.